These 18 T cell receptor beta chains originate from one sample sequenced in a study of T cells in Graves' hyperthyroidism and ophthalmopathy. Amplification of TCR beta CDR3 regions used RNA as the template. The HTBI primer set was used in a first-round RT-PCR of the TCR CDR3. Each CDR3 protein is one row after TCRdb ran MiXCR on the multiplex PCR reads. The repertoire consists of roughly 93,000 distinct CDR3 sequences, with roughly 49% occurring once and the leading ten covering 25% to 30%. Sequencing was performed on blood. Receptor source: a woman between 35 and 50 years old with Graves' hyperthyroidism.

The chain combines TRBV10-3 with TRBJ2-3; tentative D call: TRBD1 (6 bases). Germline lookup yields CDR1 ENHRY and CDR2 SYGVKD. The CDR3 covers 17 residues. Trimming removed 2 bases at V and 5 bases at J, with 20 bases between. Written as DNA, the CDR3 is TGTGCCATCAGTGAGGGTTTTCAGGGGCTGAGAGTAGATACGCAGTATTTT. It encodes CAISEGFQGLRVDTQYF.

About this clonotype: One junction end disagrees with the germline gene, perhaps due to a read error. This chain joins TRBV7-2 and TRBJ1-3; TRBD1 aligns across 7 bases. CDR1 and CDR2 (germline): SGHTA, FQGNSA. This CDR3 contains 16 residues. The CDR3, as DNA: TGCGCCAGCAGCCAAGTGGCAGGGGGTCTTGGCTACACCATATATTTT. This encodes CASSQVAGGLGYTIYF.

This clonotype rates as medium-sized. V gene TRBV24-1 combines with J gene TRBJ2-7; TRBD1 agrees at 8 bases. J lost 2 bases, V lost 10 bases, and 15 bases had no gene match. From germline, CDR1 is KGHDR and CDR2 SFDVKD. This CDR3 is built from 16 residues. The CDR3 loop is CATRNARTGRTYEQYF. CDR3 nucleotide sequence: TGTGCCACGCGAAACGCGAGGACAGGGCGAACCTACGAGCAGTACTTC.

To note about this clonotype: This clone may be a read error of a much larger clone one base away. CDR3 amino acids: CAGSLWTGNEKLFF. CDR3 bases: TGCGCCGGCAGCTTGTGGACAGGGAATGAAAAACTGTTTTTT. The chain carries TRBV5-1 and TRBJ1-4, with 8 bases matching TRBD1. The germline gives CDR1 SGHRS, CDR2 YFSETQ. The CDR3 consists of 14 residues. The complete variable domain, with remaining parts taken from reference TRBV5-1 and TRBJ1-4, reads KAGVTQTPRYLIKTRGQQVTLSCSPISGHRSVSWYQQTPGQGLQFLFEYFSETQRNKGNFPGRFSGRQFSNSRSEMNVSTLELGDSALYLCAGSLWTGNEKLFFGSGTQLSVL.

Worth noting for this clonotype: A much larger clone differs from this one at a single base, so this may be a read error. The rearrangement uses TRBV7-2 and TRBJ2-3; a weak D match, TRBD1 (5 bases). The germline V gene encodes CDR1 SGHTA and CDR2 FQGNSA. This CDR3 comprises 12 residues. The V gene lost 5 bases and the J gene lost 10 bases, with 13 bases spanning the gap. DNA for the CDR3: TGTGCCAGCAGCATACAAGCAGGGCCGCAGTATTTT. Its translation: CASSIQAGPQYF.

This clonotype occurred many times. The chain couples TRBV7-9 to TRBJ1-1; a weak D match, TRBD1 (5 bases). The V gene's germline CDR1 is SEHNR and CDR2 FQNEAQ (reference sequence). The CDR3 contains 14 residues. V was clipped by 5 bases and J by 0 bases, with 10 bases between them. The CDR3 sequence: CASSLGEVNTEAFF. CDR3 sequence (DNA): TGTGCCAGCAGCCTAGGGGAGGTGAACACTGAAGCTTTCTTT.

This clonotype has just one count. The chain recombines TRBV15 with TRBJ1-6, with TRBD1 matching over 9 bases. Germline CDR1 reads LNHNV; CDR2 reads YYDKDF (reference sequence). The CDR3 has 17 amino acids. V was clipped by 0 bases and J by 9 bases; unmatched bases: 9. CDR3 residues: CATSRDLGTGIASPLHF. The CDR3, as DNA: TGTGCCACCAGCAGAGATTTGGGGACAGGGATTGCTTCACCCCTCCACTTT.

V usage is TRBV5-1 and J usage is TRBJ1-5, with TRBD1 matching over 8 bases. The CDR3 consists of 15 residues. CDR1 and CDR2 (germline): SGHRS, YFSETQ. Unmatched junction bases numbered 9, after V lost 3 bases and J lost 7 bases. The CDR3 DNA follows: TGCGCCAGCAGCTCCGACAGGGGTAGGGTGCAGCCCCAGCATTTT. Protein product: CASSSDRGRVQPQHF.

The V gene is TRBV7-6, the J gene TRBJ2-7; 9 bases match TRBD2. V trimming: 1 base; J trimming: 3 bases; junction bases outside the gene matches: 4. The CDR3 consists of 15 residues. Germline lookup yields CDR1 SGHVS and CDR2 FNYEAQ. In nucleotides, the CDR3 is TGTGCCAGCAGCTTAGAGAGACTAGCGGTCTACGAGCAGTACTTC. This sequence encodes CASSLERLAVYEQYF.

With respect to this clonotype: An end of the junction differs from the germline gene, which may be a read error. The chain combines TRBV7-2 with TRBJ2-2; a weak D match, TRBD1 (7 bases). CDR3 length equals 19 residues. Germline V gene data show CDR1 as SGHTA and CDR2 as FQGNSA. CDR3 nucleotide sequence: TGTGCCAGCAGCGGTAGAGGGGGGACAGCGGAAAGCAACACCGGGGGGCTGTTTTTT. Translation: CASSGRGGTAESNTGGLFF.

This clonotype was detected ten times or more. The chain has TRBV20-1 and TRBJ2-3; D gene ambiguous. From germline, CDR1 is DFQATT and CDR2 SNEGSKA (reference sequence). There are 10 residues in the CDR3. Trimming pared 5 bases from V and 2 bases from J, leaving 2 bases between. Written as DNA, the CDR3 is TGCAGTGCTGTCACAGATACGCAGTATTTT. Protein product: CSAVTDTQYF.

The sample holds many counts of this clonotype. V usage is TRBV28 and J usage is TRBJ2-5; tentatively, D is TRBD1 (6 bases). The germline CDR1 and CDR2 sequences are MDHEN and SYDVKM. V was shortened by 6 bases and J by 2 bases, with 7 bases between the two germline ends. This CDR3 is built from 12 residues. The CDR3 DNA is TGTGCCAGCAGAGACAGGCAAGAGACCCAGTACTTC. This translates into CASRDRQETQYF.

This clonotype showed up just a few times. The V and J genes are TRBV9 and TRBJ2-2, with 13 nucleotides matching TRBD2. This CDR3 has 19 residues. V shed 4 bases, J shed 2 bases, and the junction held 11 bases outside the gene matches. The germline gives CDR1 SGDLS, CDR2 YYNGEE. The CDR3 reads CASSPGLAGRLSNTGELFF. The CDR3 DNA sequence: TGTGCCAGCAGCCCGGGACTAGCGGGGCGACTCTCCAACACCGGGGAGCTGTTTTTT. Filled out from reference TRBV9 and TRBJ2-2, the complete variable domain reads DSGVTQTPKHLITATGQRVTLRCSPRSGDLSVYWYQQSLDQGLQFLIQYYNGEERAKGNILERFSAQQFPDLHSELNLSSLELGDSALYFCASSPGLAGRLSNTGELFFGEGSRLTVL.

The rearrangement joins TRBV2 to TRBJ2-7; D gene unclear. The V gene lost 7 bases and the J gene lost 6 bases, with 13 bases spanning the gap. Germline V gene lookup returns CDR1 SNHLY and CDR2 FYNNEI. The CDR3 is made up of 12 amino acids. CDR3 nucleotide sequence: TGTGCCAGCACCGGAAGAACGCGCGAGCAGTACTTC. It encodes CASTGRTREQYF.

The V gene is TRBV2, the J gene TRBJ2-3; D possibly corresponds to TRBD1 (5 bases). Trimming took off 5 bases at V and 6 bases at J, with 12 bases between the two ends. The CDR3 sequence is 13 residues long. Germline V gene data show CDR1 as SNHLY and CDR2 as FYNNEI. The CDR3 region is CASSHGHKDTQYF. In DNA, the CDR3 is TGTGCCAGCAGTCACGGACACAAGGATACGCAGTATTTT. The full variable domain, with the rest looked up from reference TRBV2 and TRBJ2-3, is EPEVTQTPSHQVTQMGQEVILRCVPISNHLYFYWYRQILGQKVEFLVSFYNNEISEKSEIFDDQFSVERPDGSNFTLKIRSTKLEDSAMYFCASSHGHKDTQYFGPGTRLTVL.

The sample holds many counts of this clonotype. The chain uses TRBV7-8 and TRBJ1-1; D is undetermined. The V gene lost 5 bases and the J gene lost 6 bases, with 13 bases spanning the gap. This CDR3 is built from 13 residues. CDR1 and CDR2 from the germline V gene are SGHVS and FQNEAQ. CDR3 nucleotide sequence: TGTGCCAGCAGCCAGACACAACGGGCTGAAGCTTTCTTT. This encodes CASSQTQRAEAFF.

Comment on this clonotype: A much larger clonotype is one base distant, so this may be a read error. The CDR3 reads CAGSFSGTLGEQYF. In DNA form, the CDR3 reads TGTGCCGGCAGCTTCAGCGGGACGTTGGGGGAGCAGTACTTC. The rearrangement links TRBV5-6 to TRBJ2-7, with TRBD2 matching 7 bases. This CDR3 has 14 residues. Germline V lookup: CDR1 SGHDT, CDR2 YYEEEE. The whole variable domain, remainder taken from reference TRBV5-6 and TRBJ2-7, is DAGVTQSPTHLIKTRGQQVTLRCSPKSGHDTVSWYQQALGQGPQFIFQYYEEEERQRGNFPDRFSGHQFPNYSSELNVNALLLGDSALYLCAGSFSGTLGEQYFGPGTRLTVT.

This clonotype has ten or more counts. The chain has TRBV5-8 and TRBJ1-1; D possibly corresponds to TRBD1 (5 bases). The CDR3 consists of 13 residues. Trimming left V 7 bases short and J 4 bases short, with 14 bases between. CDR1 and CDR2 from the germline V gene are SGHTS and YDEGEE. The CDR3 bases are TGTGCCAGCGTCTATGGGGGAGGCACTGAAGCTTTCTTT. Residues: CASVYGGGTEAFF.